This T cell receptor (beta chain) stems from a study of PD-L1 blockade in urothelial cancer. Study details: Median T cell yield per blood sample was about 140,000 cells. Study outcomes and limitations: Tumor-associated TCR clones expanded more in blood at 3 weeks in patients with durable benefit.

This CDR3 comprises 15 residues. V lost 6 bases to trimming and J lost 3 bases; unmatched junction nucleotides: 7. Per the germline V gene, CDR1 is MDHEN and CDR2 is SYDVKM. Remarks on this clone: The target antigen is unknown.

The table came from immunoSEQ multiplex PCR; TCRdb's copy has only in-frame clones and leaves some out. The sample carries some 41,000 clones, approximately 90% recorded once. This TCR derives from an older woman with urothelial cancer. The sequenced sample was PBMCs, obtained around atezolizumab (anti-PD-L1) treatment. The chain employs TRBV28 and TRBJ1-5; 8 nucleotides line up with TRBD1. The CDR3 region is CASSRGRESNQPQHF. Here the CDR3 DNA reads TGTGCCAGCAGCAGGGGGCGCGAGTCCAATCAGCCCCAGCATTTT.